This is a list of T cell receptor beta chains from one sample in a study of T-cell memory formation after mild COVID-19. Each CDR3 protein is one row after TCRdb ran MiXCR on the 5' RACE reads. This table holds around 250,000 distinct CDR3 sequences, roughly 9.4% found once. Sequencing was done on a sample of PBMCs or a T cell subset sorted from them (not recorded which). The receptors come from a man younger than 35 who had mild COVID-19 (a few samples of this study predate the infection). Cell type and time point are not known. The CDR3 runs from the conserved cysteine through the conserved F or W. D genes are given only for firm matches. Expanded clones get a size class; other rows say once, few or many, or leave the size out.

clone_size: many
d_call: TRBD1
v_call: TRBV7-2
j_call: TRBJ1-4
cdr3_nt: TGTGCCAGCAGCTTAGACGGGACAGATGAAAAACTGTTTTTT
cdr3_aa: CASSLDGTDEKLFF

clone_size: .
d_call: TRBD1
v_call: TRBV6-2/TRBV6-3
j_call: TRBJ2-1
cdr3_nt: TGTGCCAGCAGTCGCTGGACAGGGTTAAACAATGAGCAGTTCTTC
cdr3_aa: CASSRWTGLNNEQFF

clone_size: .
d_call: TRBD1
v_call: TRBV5-5
j_call: TRBJ2-5
cdr3_nt: TGTGCCAGCAGCTCGACAGGGCTTCAAGAGACCCAGTACTTC
cdr3_aa: CASSSTGLQETQYF

clone_size: .
d_call: .
v_call: TRBV5-1
j_call: TRBJ2-5
cdr3_nt: TGCGCCAGCAGCTTGCCCGAGGGGGAAGAGACCCAGTACTTC
cdr3_aa: CASSLPEGEETQYF

clone_size: .
d_call: .
v_call: TRBV6-1
j_call: TRBJ2-1
cdr3_nt: TGTGCCAGCGGCTTAACCGGGCCGTACAATGAGCAGTTCTTC
cdr3_aa: CASGLTGPYNEQFF

clone_size: many
d_call: TRBD2
v_call: TRBV7-6
j_call: TRBJ2-5
cdr3_nt: TGTGCCAGCAGCTTAGTGCATAGCGGGGCAGAGACCCAGTACTTC
cdr3_aa: CASSLVHSGAETQYF

clone_size: .
d_call: TRBD2
v_call: TRBV7-2
j_call: TRBJ2-1
cdr3_nt: TGTGCCAGCAGCTCACGGGGGGGCTCCTACAATGAGCAGTTCTTC
cdr3_aa: CASSSRGGSYNEQFF

clone_size: .
d_call: .
v_call: TRBV2
j_call: TRBJ2-3
cdr3_nt: TGTGCCAGCAGTGATAGTCCGTGGGGAACAGATACGCAGTATTTT
cdr3_aa: CASSDSPWGTDTQYF

clone_size: .
d_call: .
v_call: TRBV28
j_call: TRBJ1-2
cdr3_nt: TGTGCCAGCAATCCTTACGAAGGGGCAGGGTTTGACTATGGCTACACCTTC
cdr3_aa: CASNPYEGAGFDYGYTF

clone_size: few
d_call: TRBD2
v_call: TRBV15
j_call: TRBJ2-7
cdr3_nt: TGTGCCACCAGCAGAGGCGGGAGCTCCTACGAGCAGTACTTC
cdr3_aa: CATSRGGSSYEQYF

clone_size: many
d_call: .
v_call: TRBV29-1
j_call: TRBJ2-5
cdr3_nt: TGCAGCGCCGGGAGACAGGGCGAGACCCAGTACTTC
cdr3_aa: CSAGRQGETQYF

clone_size: .
d_call: TRBD1
v_call: TRBV5-1
j_call: TRBJ1-4
cdr3_nt: TGCGCCAGCAGCCCGCAGAGGACAGGAGGTGAAAAACTGTTTTTT
cdr3_aa: CASSPQRTGGEKLFF

clone_size: few
d_call: .
v_call: TRBV29-1
j_call: TRBJ2-5
cdr3_nt: TGCAGCGTTCCAGGGACCCAGTACTTC
cdr3_aa: CSVPGTQYF

clone_size: few
d_call: .
v_call: TRBV9
j_call: TRBJ2-3
cdr3_nt: TGTGCCAGCAGCGTAGCTAGGCTTCGGGATCCAGATACGCAGTATTTT
cdr3_aa: CASSVARLRDPDTQYF

clone_size: .
d_call: .
v_call: TRBV7-3
j_call: TRBJ2-3
cdr3_nt: TGTGCCAGCAGCTCGCGGACTAGCACAGATACGCAGTATTTT
cdr3_aa: CASSSRTSTDTQYF

clone_size: .
d_call: .
v_call: TRBV2
j_call: TRBJ2-5
cdr3_nt: TGTGCCAGCCGACTAAGTATAAAAGAGACCCAGTACTTC
cdr3_aa: CASRLSIKETQYF

clone_size: few
d_call: .
v_call: TRBV7-9
j_call: TRBJ2-3
cdr3_nt: TGTGCCAGCAGCTTAGCGAGCGCTTTTGGAGATACGCAGTATTTT
cdr3_aa: CASSLASAFGDTQYF

clone_size: .
d_call: .
v_call: TRBV7-9
j_call: TRBJ1-3
cdr3_nt: TGTGCCAGCAGCTTGGAGGGAAACACCATATATTTT
cdr3_aa: CASSLEGNTIYF

clone_size: .
d_call: TRBD1
v_call: TRBV4-1
j_call: TRBJ1-1
cdr3_nt: TGCGCCAGCAGCCCCCGGGAGGGGGCGAACACTGAAGCTTTCTTT
cdr3_aa: CASSPREGANTEAFF

clone_size: .
d_call: .
v_call: TRBV5-1
j_call: TRBJ1-2
cdr3_nt: TGCGCCAGCGGCCCCCTCTCAGGGAGGGGCGACTATGGCTACACCTTC
cdr3_aa: CASGPLSGRGDYGYTF

clone_size: .
d_call: .
v_call: TRBV5-1
j_call: TRBJ2-6
cdr3_nt: TGCGCCAGCAGCTTGGCCCATGCTGGGGCCAACGTCCTGACTTTC
cdr3_aa: CASSLAHAGANVLTF

clone_size: many
d_call: TRBD2
v_call: TRBV6-6
j_call: TRBJ2-1
cdr3_nt: TGTGCCAGCAGTTCGGGACTAGCGGCTAAACATGAGCAGTTCTTC
cdr3_aa: CASSSGLAAKHEQFF

clone_size: many
d_call: .
v_call: TRBV25-1
j_call: TRBJ1-6
cdr3_nt: TGTGCCAGCAGTGAATCCGTCACCCTCCACTTT
cdr3_aa: CASSESVTLHF

clone_size: .
d_call: .
v_call: TRBV7-3
j_call: TRBJ2-2
cdr3_nt: TGTGCCAGCAGCTTAGGACGAAACGGGGAGCTGTTTTTT
cdr3_aa: CASSLGRNGELFF

clone_size: few
d_call: .
v_call: TRBV12-3/TRBV12-4
j_call: TRBJ2-1
cdr3_nt: TGTGCCAGCAGGTTACAAGGAGCGAATGAGCAGTTCTTC
cdr3_aa: CASRLQGANEQFF

clone_size: few
d_call: TRBD1
v_call: TRBV20-1
j_call: TRBJ1-2
cdr3_nt: TGCAGTGCTAGCCAGGACAGGACAATCTATGGCTACACCTTC
cdr3_aa: CSASQDRTIYGYTF

clone_size: .
d_call: .
v_call: TRBV12-3/TRBV12-4
j_call: TRBJ2-7
cdr3_nt: TGTGCCAGCAGTTTATTTAGGGTTGCCTACGAGCAGTACTTC
cdr3_aa: CASSLFRVAYEQYF

clone_size: .
d_call: TRBD2
v_call: TRBV7-2
j_call: TRBJ2-3
cdr3_nt: TGTGCCAGCAGCCCGGGCATCAGCGGGGGACCAGCTAGCACAGATACGCAGTATTTT
cdr3_aa: CASSPGISGGPASTDTQYF

clone_size: .
d_call: .
v_call: TRBV4-3
j_call: TRBJ2-7
cdr3_nt: TGCGCCAGCAGCCGAGTGGGGAGGACCTACGAGCAGTACTTC
cdr3_aa: CASSRVGRTYEQYF

clone_size: .
d_call: TRBD1
v_call: TRBV4-1
j_call: TRBJ1-5
cdr3_nt: TGCGCCAGCAGCCGCGTCCCGACAGGGGTTAGCAATCAGCCCCAGCATTTT
cdr3_aa: CASSRVPTGVSNQPQHF

clone_size: .
d_call: .
v_call: TRBV19
j_call: TRBJ2-2
cdr3_nt: TGTGCCAGTAGTATAATCCAGCAGACCGGGGAGCTGTTTTTT
cdr3_aa: CASSIIQQTGELFF

clone_size: .
d_call: TRBD1
v_call: TRBV20-1
j_call: TRBJ2-7
cdr3_nt: TGCAGTGCTAGGTGGCAGGGGGCTGACGAGCAGTACTTC
cdr3_aa: CSARWQGADEQYF

clone_size: .
d_call: .
v_call: TRBV6-5
j_call: TRBJ1-5
cdr3_nt: TGTGCCAGCGCTTCTCGGAAGACCCAGCCCCAGCATTTT
cdr3_aa: CASASRKTQPQHF

clone_size: many
d_call: .
v_call: TRBV10-3
j_call: TRBJ2-2
cdr3_nt: TGTGCCACTGGAGGAGATACGAACACCGGGGAGCTGTTTTTT
cdr3_aa: CATGGDTNTGELFF

clone_size: .
d_call: TRBD2
v_call: TRBV20-1
j_call: TRBJ2-3
cdr3_nt: TGCAGTGCTAGCCCGCCTAGCGGGGCCACAGATACGCAGTATTTT
cdr3_aa: CSASPPSGATDTQYF

clone_size: many
d_call: .
v_call: TRBV6-5
j_call: TRBJ1-1
cdr3_nt: TGTGCCAGCAGTTACCTGCGGAAGAACACTGAAGCTTTCTTT
cdr3_aa: CASSYLRKNTEAFF

clone_size: many
d_call: .
v_call: TRBV7-9
j_call: TRBJ2-7
cdr3_nt: TGCGCCAGCAGCTTGACAGGCACCTACGAGCAGTACTTC
cdr3_aa: CASSLTGTYEQYF

clone_size: .
d_call: TRBD1
v_call: TRBV5-5
j_call: TRBJ2-2
cdr3_nt: TGTGCCAGCAGCCATGACAGGGGTCCTTTCCCCAACACCGGGGAGCTGTTTTTT
cdr3_aa: CASSHDRGPFPNTGELFF

clone_size: few
d_call: .
v_call: TRBV24-1
j_call: TRBJ2-2
cdr3_nt: TGTGCCACCAGTGCCTCGGTTGGCGGGGAGCTGTTTTTT
cdr3_aa: CATSASVGGELFF

clone_size: many
d_call: .
v_call: TRBV4-3
j_call: TRBJ1-1
cdr3_nt: TGCGCCAGCAGCCAAGGATCGGGGTTCAGTAGTGAAGCTTTCTTT
cdr3_aa: CASSQGSGFSSEAFF

clone_size: few
d_call: .
v_call: TRBV7-2
j_call: TRBJ1-3
cdr3_nt: TGTGCCAGCAGCCGACTGGACTCTGGAAACACCATATATTTT
cdr3_aa: CASSRLDSGNTIYF

clone_size: .
d_call: .
v_call: TRBV5-1
j_call: TRBJ2-5
cdr3_nt: TGCGCCAGCGGGACGAGTGCACCTCACCAAGAGACCCAGTACTTC
cdr3_aa: CASGTSAPHQETQYF

clone_size: .
d_call: TRBD2
v_call: TRBV5-1
j_call: TRBJ2-2
cdr3_nt: TGCGCCAGCAGCTTGGGACTAGCGGGGTACATGGAGCTGTTTTTT
cdr3_aa: CASSLGLAGYMELFF

clone_size: many
d_call: .
v_call: TRBV5-5
j_call: TRBJ1-1
cdr3_nt: TGTGCCAGCAGTAAGGGAAACACTGAAGCTTTCTTT
cdr3_aa: CASSKGNTEAFF

clone_size: few
d_call: .
v_call: TRBV12-3/TRBV12-4
j_call: TRBJ1-2
cdr3_nt: TGTGCCAGCAGTTTCCCCACACGTCGTGGCTACACCTTC
cdr3_aa: CASSFPTRRGYTF

clone_size: many
d_call: .
v_call: TRBV6-5
j_call: TRBJ2-3
cdr3_nt: TGTGCCAGCAGTTACTCCCTGAGGAGAACAGATACGCAGTATTTT
cdr3_aa: CASSYSLRRTDTQYF

clone_size: .
d_call: .
v_call: TRBV9
j_call: TRBJ1-1
cdr3_nt: TGTGCCAGCAGCGTCGGCAGTACCCCCACTGAAGCTTTCTTT
cdr3_aa: CASSVGSTPTEAFF

clone_size: many
d_call: TRBD1
v_call: TRBV12-3/TRBV12-4
j_call: TRBJ1-2
cdr3_nt: TGTGCCAGCAGTTCGGGACAGGCAAACTATGGCTACACCTTC
cdr3_aa: CASSSGQANYGYTF

clone_size: .
d_call: TRBD1
v_call: TRBV20-1
j_call: TRBJ1-5
cdr3_nt: TGCAGTGCCGAAGCAGACAGGGCTGGGCAGCCCCAGAATTTT
cdr3_aa: CSAEADRAGQPQNF

clone_size: few
d_call: .
v_call: TRBV6-2/TRBV6-3
j_call: TRBJ1-1
cdr3_nt: TGTGCCAGCCCCCGGGGGACGGGTCATGCGGACACTGAAGCTTTCTTT
cdr3_aa: CASPRGTGHADTEAFF

clone_size: many
d_call: TRBD1
v_call: TRBV9
j_call: TRBJ2-4
cdr3_nt: TGTGCCAGCAGCGCCTACAGGGGTAACATTCAGTACTTC
cdr3_aa: CASSAYRGNIQYF

clone_size: .
d_call: .
v_call: TRBV12-3/TRBV12-4
j_call: TRBJ2-5
cdr3_nt: TGTGCCAGCAGTACAGGAGACCAAGAGACCCAGTACTTC
cdr3_aa: CASSTGDQETQYF

clone_size: .
d_call: .
v_call: TRBV20-1
j_call: TRBJ2-4
cdr3_nt: TGCAGTGCTCCCGGACAGTTAGCCAAAAACATTCAGTACTTC
cdr3_aa: CSAPGQLAKNIQYF

clone_size: many
d_call: .
v_call: TRBV15
j_call: TRBJ1-1
cdr3_nt: TGTGCCACCAGCAGAGACCTGGGGTGGGACACTGAAGCTTTCTTT
cdr3_aa: CATSRDLGWDTEAFF